Listed here are 6 T cell receptor beta chains from one sample, sequenced in a study of long-term antiretroviral therapy in people with HIV. Run at survey level, the immunoSEQ assay was version v3.0. This table comes from immunoSEQ multiplex PCR, and its TCRdb copy is limited to in-frame clones, with some not included. In the table there are under 35,000 clones, approximately 95% of which are singletons. Here the sequenced sample was unsorted PBMCs, taken around 5.3 years after starting antiretroviral therapy. These receptor sequences come from a woman aged 45-59 years with HIV.

This clone has only one observation. The V gene is TRBV29-1, the J gene TRBJ1-2, with a weak D call TRBD1 (6 bases). Deletions cut 0 bases from V and 6 bases from J, with 11 bases between. CDR3 length equals 13 residues. Germline CDR1 and CDR2: SQVTM and ANQGSEA. CDR3 loop: CSVEDIGQNGYTF. The DNA of the CDR3 is TGCAGCGTTGAAGATATCGGACAGAATGGCTACACCTTC.

The chain is built from TRBV5-1 and TRBJ2-5, with 12 nucleotides matching TRBD2. V was clipped by 0 bases and J by 2 bases; unmatched bases: 8. CDR1 is SGHRS and CDR2 is YFSETQ in the germline V gene. The CDR3 spans 18 residues. The CDR3 coding sequence is TGCGCCAGCAGCTTGGACCCTAGCGGGGGGGCGGTTCAAGAGACCCAGTACTTC. Its protein is CASSLDPSGGAVQETQYF.

The V gene is TRBV14, the J gene TRBJ2-2, with a possible D match to TRBD1 (6 bases). V was trimmed by 4 bases and J by 8 bases, leaving 20 bases between them. Germline V gene data show CDR1 as SGHDN and CDR2 as FVKESK. The CDR3 runs to 16 residues. CDR3 sequence (DNA): TGTGCCAGCAGCCCGCAGGGGAAGGGACCCTTGGGGGAGCTGTTTTTT. Translating gives CASSPQGKGPLGELFF.

The chain employs TRBV6-6 and TRBJ1-1; 7 nucleotides align to TRBD1. CDR1 is MNHNY and CDR2 is SVGAGI in the germline V gene (reference sequence). CDR3 size: 14 residues. The V and J ends lost 5 bases and 4 bases, in that order; junction bases with no gene match: 7. CDR3: CASSKHRGGTEAFF. CDR3 sequence (DNA): TGTGCCAGCAGTAAGCACAGGGGCGGCACTGAAGCTTTCTTT.

The V call is TRBV7-6, the J call TRBJ2-3; 9 bases map to TRBD1. Germline V gene lookup returns CDR1 SGHVS and CDR2 FNYEAQ. Trimming cost V 1 base and J 7 bases; bases outside gene matches: 6. This CDR3 spans 15 amino acids. The CDR3 spells CASSLEGTGFNTQYF. Written as DNA, the CDR3 is TGTGCCAGCAGCTTAGAGGGGACAGGGTTCAATACGCAGTATTTT.

Only one count was recorded for this clone. The chain links TRBV7-9 to TRBJ1-3, with D possibly matching TRBD1 (6 bases). The CDR3 covers 15 residues. Trimming shortened V by 1 base and J by 3 bases, and 10 bases separated the two germline ends. The germline V gene encodes CDR1 SEHNR and CDR2 FQNEAQ (reference sequence). This chain's CDR3 is CASSLGGRNGNTIYF. CDR3 in DNA: TGTGCCAGCAGCTTAGGGGGGCGAAATGGAAACACCATATATTTT.